This T cell receptor (beta chain) was sequenced during a study of blood T cells in healthy people across ages. A second about 6 to 11 cycle PCR used barcoded and J-beta primers. A single record per CDR3 protein comes from TCRdb applying MiXCR to the 5' RACE reads. The sample consists of some 860,000 distinct CDR3 sequences, roughly three fifths of them appearing once. The specimen was blood. The clonotype originates from a man aged 35-49 years in good health.

CDR3 coding DNA: TGTGCCAGCAGCTTATTATCAGTGTACAATGAGCAGTACTTC. It codes for CASSLLSVYNEQYF. This rearrangement joins TRBV11-2 to TRBJ2-1; D remains ambiguous. The assigned J gene may be wrong: the sequence end matches TRBJ2-7 better. This CDR3 spans 14 amino acids. Germline CDR1 SGHAT, CDR2 FQNNGV.